This TCR beta chain was sequenced during a study of T-cell reconstitution after alpha-beta-depleted transplantation in children. Ten or more counts support this clonotype. It was with unique molecular identifiers that the TCRbeta library was prepared. TCRdb called the PCR reads again in MiXCR, with one record for every CDR3 protein. Among some 87,000 distinct CDR3 sequences listed, around 16% were seen once. The sequencing used PBMCs, mostly from graft donor cells, collected 180 days after TCRalphabeta/CD19-depleted stem cell transplant. The clonotype originates from a male patient aged 2-10 years who had a stem cell transplant for acute lymphoblastic leukemia, so the T cells may come from the graft donor.

CDR3 sequence (DNA): TGCGCCAGCAGACTAGCGGGAGATTTTGGTGAGCAGTTCTTC. This translates into CASRLAGDFGEQFF. The chain combines TRBV5-1 with TRBJ2-1; 11 bases are shared with TRBD2. With 5 bases clipped from V and 9 bases from J, the junction kept 7 bases outside the gene matches. Germline CDR1 and CDR2: SGHRS and YFSETQ. The CDR3 is 14 amino acids. The full variable domain, with the rest looked up from reference TRBV5-1 and TRBJ2-1, is KAGVTQTPRYLIKTRGQQVTLSCSPISGHRSVSWYQQTPGQGLQFLFEYFSETQRNKGNFPGRFSGRQFSNSRSEMNVSTLELGDSALYLCASRLAGDFGEQFFGPGTRLTVL.